The rows below give T cell receptor beta chains drawn from one sample of a study of CD8 T cells in ankylosing spondylitis. TCRdb passed the 5' RACE reads through MiXCR, listing each CDR3 protein once. In the table there are 700,000 to 1,000,000 distinct CDR3 sequences, about 12% of which are singletons. The sequencing sample was made of blood, either unsorted or a sorted T cell fraction (not recorded which). These receptors all come from a male donor with ankylosing spondylitis. Each CDR3 is given with its conserved first and last residue. Each record gives: V gene, J gene, clone size, D gene, CDR3 DNA, CDR3 protein. The D gene is left open where the match is weak. Some rows have no size entry. The others give once, few or many, or a class for an expanded clone.

V: TRBV5-1
J: TRBJ2-7
size: NA
D: NA
DNA: TGCGCCAGCAGCCCCGGGACAGGATGGCTAGCGGTATACTACGAGCAGTACTTC
CDR3: CASSPGTGWLAVYYEQYF

V: TRBV4-3
J: TRBJ2-1
size: few
D: NA
DNA: TGCGCCAGCAGCCAAGAAATTGTAAGGGGCGGGCTATTCTACAATGAGCAGTTCTTC
CDR3: CASSQEIVRGGLFYNEQFF

V: TRBV5-1
J: TRBJ2-6
size: NA
D: NA
DNA: TGCGCCAGCTCGGATGCAGGGGCCAACGTCCTGACTTTC
CDR3: CASSDAGANVLTF

V: TRBV7-2
J: TRBJ2-1
size: many
D: NA
DNA: TGTGCCAGCAGCTTGGCTAGCTCGAGCTCCTACAATGAGCAGTTCTTC
CDR3: CASSLASSSSYNEQFF

V: TRBV4-1
J: TRBJ1-2
size: NA
D: TRBD1
DNA: TGCGCCAGCAGCCGGACAGGGCCGATAAACTATGGCTACACCTTC
CDR3: CASSRTGPINYGYTF

V: TRBV4-3
J: TRBJ1-1
size: few
D: NA
DNA: TGCGCCAGCAGCCAAGAGCAGGGGTACACTGAAGCTTTCTTT
CDR3: CASSQEQGYTEAFF

V: TRBV21-1
J: TRBJ2-7
size: NA
D: NA
DNA: TGTGCCAGCAGCAAAGGCCGCGGAACTAGCTCCTACGAGCAGTACTTC
CDR3: CASSKGRGTSSYEQYF

V: TRBV15
J: TRBJ2-3
size: NA
D: TRBD2
DNA: TGTGCCACCAGCAGAGATTTTGGGTCGCGGGGGGCCACAGATACGCAGTATTTT
CDR3: CATSRDFGSRGATDTQYF

V: TRBV9
J: TRBJ2-5
size: NA
D: TRBD1
DNA: TGTGCCAGCAGCCGAAGACCCCATGGACAGGGGGGAAAAGAGACCCAGTACTTC
CDR3: CASSRRPHGQGGKETQYF

V: TRBV7-3
J: TRBJ1-1
size: many
D: NA
DNA: TGTGCCAGCAGCCTCGGACTTTCGAGGGGCGCTGAAGCTTTCTTT
CDR3: CASSLGLSRGAEAFF

V: TRBV20-1
J: TRBJ1-2
size: few
D: TRBD1
DNA: TGCAGTGCTACCACCGGGACAGGGAGGTATGGCTACACCTTC
CDR3: CSATTGTGRYGYTF

V: TRBV28
J: TRBJ2-7
size: NA
D: TRBD2
DNA: TGTGCCAGCGGGTGGGTTAGCGGGCCACCCTACGAGCAGTACTTC
CDR3: CASGWVSGPPYEQYF

V: TRBV30
J: TRBJ2-7
size: NA
D: NA
DNA: TGTGCCTGGAGTGTAATAAGGGACAAGGGTACCTACGAGCAGTACTTC
CDR3: CAWSVIRDKGTYEQYF

V: TRBV2
J: TRBJ2-7
size: few
D: NA
DNA: TGTGCCAGCAGTGTCAGACTGATAAACTACGAGCAGTACTTC
CDR3: CASSVRLINYEQYF

V: TRBV12-3/TRBV12-4
J: TRBJ2-7
size: NA
D: NA
DNA: TGTGCCAGCAGTTTAGGCGGGACTTTACCTTACGAGCAGTACTTC
CDR3: CASSLGGTLPYEQYF

V: TRBV20-1
J: TRBJ2-7
size: NA
D: TRBD2
DNA: TGCAGTGCAGAACTAGCGGGAGCCTACGAGCAGTACTTC
CDR3: CSAELAGAYEQYF

V: TRBV4-3
J: TRBJ2-2
size: few
D: NA
DNA: TGCGCCAGCAGCCAAGATATCATCGCCACCGGGGAGCTGTTTTTT
CDR3: CASSQDIIATGELFF

V: TRBV29-1
J: TRBJ2-2
size: few
D: TRBD2
DNA: TGCAGCGTGAACAGCGGGAGTGCGGCCGGGGAGCTGTTTTTT
CDR3: CSVNSGSAAGELFF

V: TRBV9
J: TRBJ1-2
size: few
D: NA
DNA: TGTGCCAGCAGCGTACTGGGGGGTAGTAGCTACACCTTC
CDR3: CASSVLGGSSYTF

V: TRBV7-2
J: TRBJ1-3
size: few
D: NA
DNA: TGTGCCAGCAGCTTATGGGGTTCGGGCTCTGGAAACACCATATATTTT
CDR3: CASSLWGSGSGNTIYF

V: TRBV7-9
J: TRBJ2-5
size: NA
D: NA
DNA: TGTGCCAGCAGCTCAGGGGAAGGGACCCAGTACTTC
CDR3: CASSSGEGTQYF

V: TRBV4-2
J: TRBJ2-2
size: NA
D: TRBD1
DNA: TGTGCCAGCAGCCAACCAGATTTACCGGGACAGCGGTACACCGGGGAGCTGTTTTTT
CDR3: CASSQPDLPGQRYTGELFF

V: TRBV15
J: TRBJ2-1
size: few
D: NA
DNA: TGTGCCACCAGCAGAGCACGGGAGACCTACAATGAGCAGTTCTTC
CDR3: CATSRARETYNEQFF

V: TRBV9
J: TRBJ2-3
size: few
D: NA
DNA: TGTGCCAGCAGCGCGGACAGTAGCACAGATACGCAGTATTTT
CDR3: CASSADSSTDTQYF

V: TRBV7-2
J: TRBJ2-3
size: NA
D: NA
DNA: TGTGCCAGCAGCTTAGCGTGGGGTGGCACAGATACGCAGTATTTT
CDR3: CASSLAWGGTDTQYF

V: TRBV11-1
J: TRBJ2-3
size: NA
D: NA
DNA: TGTGCCAGCAGCCCCCAGGAACGGAGCCTGGATACGCAGTATTTT
CDR3: CASSPQERSLDTQYF

V: TRBV7-6
J: TRBJ2-1
size: NA
D: NA
DNA: TGTGCCAGCAGCTTAAGTATCAATGAGCAGTTCTTC
CDR3: CASSLSINEQFF

V: TRBV3-1
J: TRBJ2-7
size: few
D: NA
DNA: TGTGCCAGCAGCCATCTCTTGGTATTCGGGCAGGGCGTCTACGAGCAGTACTTC
CDR3: CASSHLLVFGQGVYEQYF

V: TRBV6-2/TRBV6-3
J: TRBJ2-2
size: NA
D: NA
DNA: TGTGCCAGCAGTTCGCGACCAGGGACCGGGGAGCTGTTTTTT
CDR3: CASSSRPGTGELFF

V: TRBV28
J: TRBJ2-7
size: few
D: TRBD2
DNA: TGTGCCAGCAGGTCAGCGGGGTCAGGCGAGCAGTACTTC
CDR3: CASRSAGSGEQYF

V: TRBV20-1
J: TRBJ1-2
size: NA
D: NA
DNA: TGCAGTGCTAGCCCCAGGGCAGTAGGCTATGGCTACACCTTC
CDR3: CSASPRAVGYGYTF

V: TRBV11-1
J: TRBJ2-4
size: few
D: NA
DNA: TGTGCCAGCAGCCTAATGGACACCTCGGACTTTCAGTACTTC
CDR3: CASSLMDTSDFQYF

V: TRBV27
J: TRBJ2-7
size: many
D: NA
DNA: TGTGCCAGCAGTCCATCAGGGTACTCCTACGAGCAGTACTTC
CDR3: CASSPSGYSYEQYF

V: TRBV29-1
J: TRBJ1-1
size: many
D: NA
DNA: TGCAGCGTTGAAGTACAAGTGAACACTGAAGCTTTCTTT
CDR3: CSVEVQVNTEAFF

V: TRBV20-1
J: TRBJ2-3
size: few
D: NA
DNA: TGCAGTGCTACGACTCCAGTCTCTACGCAGTATTTT
CDR3: CSATTPVSTQYF

V: TRBV4-1
J: TRBJ1-3
size: many
D: NA
DNA: TGCGCCAGCAGCCGGGGGGATCACAGCTCTGGAAACACCATATATTTT
CDR3: CASSRGDHSSGNTIYF

V: TRBV5-1
J: TRBJ2-1
size: NA
D: NA
DNA: TGCGCCAGTTCAGGCTATAAGGATGAGCAGTTCTTC
CDR3: CASSGYKDEQFF

V: TRBV18
J: TRBJ2-1
size: many
D: NA
DNA: TGTGCCAGCTCACTAGGACGCGTAAACAATGAGCAGTTCTTC
CDR3: CASSLGRVNNEQFF

V: TRBV6-5
J: TRBJ1-6
size: NA
D: TRBD1
DNA: TGTGCCAGCAGTTACTCGTCTTCAGGGGGCATTTATTCACCCCTCCACTTT
CDR3: CASSYSSSGGIYSPLHF

V: TRBV5-1
J: TRBJ1-2
size: few
D: TRBD1
DNA: TGCGCCAGCAGCTTGGTAGAGGGGGCGGCGGATGGCTACACCTTC
CDR3: CASSLVEGAADGYTF

V: TRBV30
J: TRBJ2-1
size: few
D: NA
DNA: TGTGCCTGGAGCGCTTTAGTGGTGGTCGAGAATGAGCAGTTCTTC
CDR3: CAWSALVVVENEQFF

V: TRBV19
J: TRBJ2-7
size: NA
D: NA
DNA: TGTGCCAGTAGTACTGGCAGGGGAGTCTCCTACGAGCAGTACTTC
CDR3: CASSTGRGVSYEQYF

V: TRBV6-2/TRBV6-3
J: TRBJ2-3
size: NA
D: TRBD2
DNA: TGTGCCAGCAGTCTCGCGGGACTAGCGGGACCCACAGATACGCAGTATTTT
CDR3: CASSLAGLAGPTDTQYF

V: TRBV7-2
J: TRBJ1-3
size: NA
D: NA
DNA: TGTGCCAGCAGCTTAGTGGTTAACTCTGGAAACACCATATATTTT
CDR3: CASSLVVNSGNTIYF

V: TRBV7-9
J: TRBJ2-2
size: NA
D: NA
DNA: TGTGCCAGCAGCTCACGAACGTGGGGCCTCACCGGGGAGCTGTTTTTT
CDR3: CASSSRTWGLTGELFF

V: TRBV6-5
J: TRBJ2-7
size: few
D: NA
DNA: TGTGCCAGCAGTTACTCGGTGAACTACGAGCAGTACTTC
CDR3: CASSYSVNYEQYF

V: TRBV29-1
J: TRBJ1-5
size: few
D: NA
DNA: TGCAGCGTTGGGCAGAATCAGCCCCAGCATTTT
CDR3: CSVGQNQPQHF

V: TRBV5-5
J: TRBJ1-5
size: NA
D: NA
DNA: TGTGCCAGCAGCCCCAGGGGCGATTCGCCCCAGCATTTT
CDR3: CASSPRGDSPQHF

V: TRBV7-2
J: TRBJ2-7
size: NA
D: TRBD1
DNA: TGTGCCAGCAGCTCATGGACAGGGAGAGCCTACGAGCAGTACTTC
CDR3: CASSSWTGRAYEQYF

V: TRBV4-3
J: TRBJ2-5
size: NA
D: TRBD1
DNA: TGCGCCAGCAGCCCTGGACAGGGGAGCCGAGAGACCCAGTACTTC
CDR3: CASSPGQGSRETQYF

V: TRBV29-1
J: TRBJ1-1
size: many
D: NA
DNA: TGCAGCGTTGTCAGGTCACCACGGAACACTGAAGCTTTCTTT
CDR3: CSVVRSPRNTEAFF

V: TRBV20-1
J: TRBJ2-5
size: NA
D: NA
DNA: TGCAGTGCTAAACTTTCCCCGTCGCTGGAGACCCAGTACTTC
CDR3: CSAKLSPSLETQYF

V: TRBV7-2
J: TRBJ2-7
size: few
D: TRBD2
DNA: TGTGCCAGCAGCTTAGTGGGGGGGGAGTCCTACGAGCAGTACTTC
CDR3: CASSLVGGESYEQYF

V: TRBV20-1
J: TRBJ2-5
size: many
D: TRBD1
DNA: TGCAGTACTCCCGAACAGGGGTGGGAGACCCAGTACTTC
CDR3: CSTPEQGWETQYF

V: TRBV6-2/TRBV6-3
J: TRBJ2-7
size: NA
D: TRBD2
DNA: TGTGCCAGCAGTTCCTGGACTAGCGGGACCTATTACGAGCAGTACTTC
CDR3: CASSSWTSGTYYEQYF

V: TRBV29-1
J: TRBJ2-3
size: many
D: NA
DNA: TGCAGCGGGAGTTATCCAGATACGCAGTATTTT
CDR3: CSGSYPDTQYF

V: TRBV7-9
J: TRBJ1-3
size: NA
D: NA
DNA: TGTGCCAGCAGCTTGAAGGGGGGTAGTGGAAACACCATATATTTT
CDR3: CASSLKGGSGNTIYF